The clone carrying this TCR beta chain was seen once. The CDR3 is 14 amino acids. Germline lookup yields CDR1 SGHTA and CDR2 FQGNSA. V shed 7 bases and J 10 bases; nucleotides not matched to a gene: 13. This sample was taken from a study of cytomegalovirus exposure and HLA in healthy donors. In the PCR, 60 Vbeta and 13 Jbeta primers were used. The method was immunoSEQ multiplex PCR; TCRdb's version includes in-frame clones alone and lacks a portion of them. The sample includes around 150,000 clones, roughly 84% of them seen just once. The chain links TRBV7-2 to TRBJ2-1; 7 nucleotides match TRBD1. Sequenced: PBMCs. This TCR came from a man aged 18 to 30 in good health and CMV-seropositive. CDR3 bases: TGTGCCAGCACCGAAGGGGGCAGGGCTGGCGAGCAGTTCTTC. Its protein is CASTEGGRAGEQFF. The full variable domain, rest sourced from reference TRBV7-2 and TRBJ2-1, is GAGVSQSPSNKVTEKGKDVELRCDPISGHTALYWYRQSLGQGLEFLIYFQGNSAPDKSGLPSDRFSAERTGGSVSTLTIQRTQQEDSAVYLCASTEGGRAGEQFFGPGTRLTVL.